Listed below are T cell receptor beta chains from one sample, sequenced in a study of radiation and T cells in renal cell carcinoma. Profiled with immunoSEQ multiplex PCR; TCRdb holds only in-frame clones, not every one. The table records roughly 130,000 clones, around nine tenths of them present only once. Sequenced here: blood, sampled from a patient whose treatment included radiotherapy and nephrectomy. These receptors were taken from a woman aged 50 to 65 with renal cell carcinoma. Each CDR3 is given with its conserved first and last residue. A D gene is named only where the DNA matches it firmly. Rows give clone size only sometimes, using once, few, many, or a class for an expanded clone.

cdr3_aa: CASSPYSGTEAFF; cdr3_nt: TGCGCCAGCAGCCCGTATTCTGGGACTGAAGCTTTCTTT; j_call: TRBJ1-1; d_call: .; v_call: TRBV4-1; clone_size: .
cdr3_aa: CASSGGGQNTGELFF; cdr3_nt: TGTGCCAGCAGCGGAGGAGGACAGAACACCGGGGAGCTGTTTTTT; j_call: TRBJ2-2; d_call: .; v_call: TRBV9; clone_size: .
cdr3_aa: CASSVGQMNTEAFF; cdr3_nt: TGTGCCAGCAGTGTTGGACAGATGAACACTGAAGCTTTCTTT; j_call: TRBJ1-1; d_call: .; v_call: TRBV6-1; clone_size: .
cdr3_aa: CASSSRPTSGANTGELFF; cdr3_nt: TGTGCCAGCAGCTCCCGACCGACTAGCGGGGCAAACACCGGGGAGCTGTTTTTT; j_call: TRBJ2-2; d_call: TRBD2; v_call: TRBV7-3; clone_size: .
cdr3_aa: CARSPGPSYEQYF; cdr3_nt: TGTGCCAGAAGTCCGGGCCCATCCTACGAGCAGTACTTC; j_call: TRBJ2-7; d_call: .; v_call: TRBV2; clone_size: .
cdr3_aa: CASNPAGGVSYEQYF; cdr3_nt: TGTGCCAGCAACCCAGCGGGGGGTGTCTCCTACGAGCAGTACTTC; j_call: TRBJ2-7; d_call: TRBD2; v_call: TRBV6-6; clone_size: .
cdr3_aa: CASTSSSGANVLTF; cdr3_nt: TGTGCCAGCACCAGTAGCTCTGGGGCCAACGTCCTGACTTTC; j_call: TRBJ2-6; d_call: .; v_call: TRBV2; clone_size: .
cdr3_aa: CASGGRAVSTDTQYF; cdr3_nt: TGTGCCAGCGGGGGGAGGGCGGTGAGCACAGATACGCAGTATTTT; j_call: TRBJ2-3; d_call: TRBD2; v_call: TRBV2; clone_size: .
cdr3_aa: CASSLGGEVETQYF; cdr3_nt: TGTGCCAGCAGCTTAGGTGGCGAAGTAGAGACCCAGTACTTC; j_call: TRBJ2-5; d_call: .; v_call: TRBV7-9; clone_size: .
cdr3_aa: CASSFGQNTEAFF; cdr3_nt: TGTGCCAGCAGCTTTGGGCAGAACACTGAAGCTTTCTTT; j_call: TRBJ1-1; d_call: .; v_call: TRBV11-2; clone_size: once
cdr3_aa: CASSQERRGITEAFF; cdr3_nt: TGTGCCAGCAGCCAAGAACGGAGGGGGATTACTGAAGCTTTCTTT; j_call: TRBJ1-1; d_call: .; v_call: TRBV4-2; clone_size: .
cdr3_aa: CASSRLAANTGELFF; cdr3_nt: TGTGCCAGCAGTAGACTAGCGGCGAACACCGGGGAGCTGTTTTTT; j_call: TRBJ2-2; d_call: TRBD2; v_call: TRBV6-5; clone_size: .
cdr3_aa: CASSEGRGGEKLFF; cdr3_nt: TGTGCCAGCAGCGAAGGGAGGGGAGGTGAAAAACTGTTTTTT; j_call: TRBJ1-4; d_call: .; v_call: TRBV7-2; clone_size: .
cdr3_aa: CASSDPTGDYSNQPQHF; cdr3_nt: TGTGCCAGCAGTGACCCGACAGGAGATTATAGCAATCAGCCCCAGCATTTT; j_call: TRBJ1-5; d_call: .; v_call: TRBV2; clone_size: .
cdr3_aa: CASSRSGMNTEAFF; cdr3_nt: TGTGCCAGCAGCCGATCAGGAATGAACACTGAAGCTTTCTTT; j_call: TRBJ1-1; d_call: .; v_call: TRBV7-3; clone_size: .
cdr3_aa: CASSLRGRLDGYTF; cdr3_nt: TGTGCCAGCAGCCTCAGGGGGCGCCTTGATGGCTACACCTTC; j_call: TRBJ1-2; d_call: TRBD1; v_call: TRBV11-2; clone_size: .
cdr3_aa: CAWTSRQGLNIQYF; cdr3_nt: TGTGCCTGGACTTCAAGACAGGGGCTAAACATTCAGTACTTC; j_call: TRBJ2-4; d_call: TRBD1; v_call: TRBV30; clone_size: .
cdr3_aa: CASSQGPPRTEAFF; cdr3_nt: TGTGCCAGCAGCCAAGGTCCCCCGAGGACTGAAGCTTTCTTT; j_call: TRBJ1-1; d_call: .; v_call: TRBV16; clone_size: .
cdr3_aa: CASSFGGSGNQPQHF; cdr3_nt: TGTGCCAGTAGTTTCGGGGGTTCCGGCAATCAGCCCCAGCATTTT; j_call: TRBJ1-5; d_call: .; v_call: TRBV19; clone_size: .
cdr3_aa: CASSYELADQETQYF; cdr3_nt: TGTGCCAGCAGCTACGAACTAGCGGATCAAGAGACCCAGTACTTC; j_call: TRBJ2-5; d_call: TRBD2; v_call: TRBV7-2; clone_size: .
cdr3_aa: CASSGSRTGDFYGYTF; cdr3_nt: TGTGCCAGCAGTGGGAGCCGGACAGGTGATTTCTATGGCTACACCTTC; j_call: TRBJ1-2; d_call: TRBD1; v_call: TRBV6-1; clone_size: once
cdr3_aa: CASKGGTSDTGELFF; cdr3_nt: TGTGCCAGTAAGGGCGGGACTAGCGACACCGGGGAGCTGTTTTTT; j_call: TRBJ2-2; d_call: TRBD2; v_call: TRBV19; clone_size: few
cdr3_aa: CASSIPGTSGGQSSYEQYF; cdr3_nt: TGCGCCAGCAGCATACCCGGGACTAGCGGGGGACAAAGCTCCTACGAGCAGTACTTC; j_call: TRBJ2-7; d_call: TRBD2; v_call: TRBV5-1; clone_size: .
cdr3_aa: CASSLDWGTGTEAFF; cdr3_nt: TGTGCCAGCAGCTTAGATTGGGGAACGGGCACTGAAGCTTTCTTT; j_call: TRBJ1-1; d_call: .; v_call: TRBV11-2; clone_size: .
cdr3_aa: CASSLPLPGNYGYTF; cdr3_nt: TGTGCCAGCAGCTTGCCCCTCCCTGGCAACTATGGCTACACCTTC; j_call: TRBJ1-2; d_call: .; v_call: TRBV5-4; clone_size: .
cdr3_aa: CASSGQETQYF; cdr3_nt: TGTGCCAGCAGCGGGCAAGAGACCCAGTACTTC; j_call: TRBJ2-5; d_call: .; v_call: TRBV7-2; clone_size: .
cdr3_aa: CASSRDLYTGELFF; cdr3_nt: TGTGCCAGCAGCCGGGACTTATACACCGGGGAGCTGTTTTTT; j_call: TRBJ2-2; d_call: .; v_call: TRBV14; clone_size: .
cdr3_aa: CSVGQGYNEQFF; cdr3_nt: TGCAGCGTTGGGCAGGGGTACAATGAGCAGTTCTTC; j_call: TRBJ2-1; d_call: .; v_call: TRBV29-1; clone_size: .
cdr3_aa: CASGGSVDNEQFF; cdr3_nt: TGTGCCAGTGGCGGCAGCGTCGATAATGAGCAGTTCTTC; j_call: TRBJ2-1; d_call: .; v_call: TRBV19; clone_size: .
cdr3_aa: CASSLLAETQYF; cdr3_nt: TGTGCCAGCAGCTTACTGGCGGAGACCCAGTACTTC; j_call: TRBJ2-5; d_call: .; v_call: TRBV5-5; clone_size: .
cdr3_aa: CASSDLEGTEAFF; cdr3_nt: TGTGCCAGCAGTGATTTGGAGGGAACTGAAGCTTTCTTT; j_call: TRBJ1-1; d_call: .; v_call: TRBV6-1; clone_size: .
cdr3_aa: CASSEIYGYTF; cdr3_nt: TGTGCCAGCAGTGAGATATATGGCTACACCTTC; j_call: TRBJ1-2; d_call: .; v_call: TRBV2; clone_size: once
cdr3_aa: CASSPGEANTEAFF; cdr3_nt: TGCGCCAGCAGCCCCGGGGAGGCGAACACTGAAGCTTTCTTT; j_call: TRBJ1-1; d_call: .; v_call: TRBV5-1; clone_size: .
cdr3_aa: CASSESLTDLRYGYTF; cdr3_nt: TGTGCCAGCAGTGAGTCTTTGACAGACTTACGCTATGGCTACACCTTC; j_call: TRBJ1-2; d_call: .; v_call: TRBV2; clone_size: .
cdr3_aa: CASKRTESTDTQYF; cdr3_nt: TGTGCCAGCAAAAGGACAGAGAGCACAGATACGCAGTATTTT; j_call: TRBJ2-3; d_call: .; v_call: TRBV6-4; clone_size: .
cdr3_aa: CASSRGTGVTYNSPLHF; cdr3_nt: TGTGCCAGTAGTCGCGGGACAGGGGTAACCTATAATTCACCCCTCCACTTT; j_call: TRBJ1-6; d_call: TRBD1; v_call: TRBV19; clone_size: .
cdr3_aa: CASSLYDTGELFF; cdr3_nt: TGTGCCAGCAGCTTATATGACACCGGGGAGCTGTTTTTT; j_call: TRBJ2-2; d_call: .; v_call: TRBV11-2; clone_size: .
cdr3_aa: CASSRGAAYNEQFF; cdr3_nt: TGTGCCAGCAGCAGGGGTGCGGCCTACAATGAGCAGTTCTTC; j_call: TRBJ2-1; d_call: .; v_call: TRBV7-9; clone_size: .
cdr3_aa: CASTTPLGTEAFF; cdr3_nt: TGTGCCAGCACTACCCCCCTAGGCACTGAAGCTTTCTTT; j_call: TRBJ1-1; d_call: .; v_call: TRBV2; clone_size: .
cdr3_aa: CSVNPGAGNTIYF; cdr3_nt: TGCAGCGTTAATCCAGGGGCTGGAAACACCATATATTTT; j_call: TRBJ1-3; d_call: .; v_call: TRBV29-1; clone_size: .
cdr3_aa: CASSLVSSGGPSVQYF; cdr3_nt: TGTGCCAGCAGCTTAGTATCTAGCGGGGGGCCTTCGGTCCAGTACTTC; j_call: TRBJ2-5; d_call: TRBD2; v_call: TRBV7-9; clone_size: .
cdr3_aa: CAISEATGVGQYF; cdr3_nt: TGTGCCATCAGTGAGGCTACAGGGGTAGGGCAGTACTTC; j_call: TRBJ2-7; d_call: TRBD1; v_call: TRBV10-3; clone_size: .